The rows below give T cell receptor beta chains drawn from one sample of a study of blood T cell repertoires in COVID-19. Clones were sequenced by immunoSEQ multiplex PCR, and TCRdb holds only the in-frame ones, with some missing. Of about 73,000 clones detected, roughly 80% appear once; the ten largest clones hold under 3%. The sequenced sample consisted of peripheral blood. These receptors were taken from a man in his sixties or seventies with COVID-19, enrolled during active disease. The CDR3 runs from the conserved cysteine through the conserved F or W. Each record gives: J gene, V gene, D gene, clone size, CDR3 protein, CDR3 DNA. The D gene is left open where the match is weak. Clone sizes are given selectively: once, few, many, or a class where the clone is expanded.

j_call: TRBJ1-4
v_call: TRBV7-6
d_call: -
clone_size: -
cdr3_aa: CASSLGQTINEKLFF
cdr3_nt: TGTGCCAGCAGCTTAGGGCAGACAATTAATGAAAAACTGTTTTTT

j_call: TRBJ2-1
v_call: TRBV4-3
d_call: TRBD2
clone_size: -
cdr3_aa: CASSQDGLAGGNEQFF
cdr3_nt: TGCGCCAGCAGCCAAGATGGACTAGCGGGAGGCAATGAGCAGTTCTTC

j_call: TRBJ1-1
v_call: TRBV5-4
d_call: TRBD1
clone_size: -
cdr3_aa: CASSLPGTGYTEAFF
cdr3_nt: TGTGCCAGCAGCTTGCCCGGGACAGGGTACACTGAAGCTTTCTTT

j_call: TRBJ2-7
v_call: TRBV7-3
d_call: TRBD1
clone_size: few
cdr3_aa: CASSPGTGGEQYF
cdr3_nt: TGTGCCAGCAGCCCAGGGACAGGGGGCGAGCAGTACTTC

j_call: TRBJ1-6
v_call: TRBV6-5
d_call: TRBD1
clone_size: -
cdr3_aa: CATRDRINSPLHF
cdr3_nt: TGTGCCACCCGGGACAGAATAAATTCACCCCTCCACTTT

j_call: TRBJ2-7
v_call: TRBV20-1
d_call: TRBD2
clone_size: -
cdr3_aa: CSASRGDEQYF
cdr3_nt: TGCAGTGCTAGCCGGGGGGACGAGCAGTACTTC

j_call: TRBJ2-2
v_call: TRBV5-4
d_call: TRBD2
clone_size: -
cdr3_aa: CASSSTVPGLAGANTGELFF
cdr3_nt: TGTGCCAGCAGCTCGACCGTACCGGGACTAGCGGGGGCGAACACCGGGGAGCTGTTTTTT

j_call: TRBJ2-7
v_call: TRBV7-2
d_call: TRBD2
clone_size: -
cdr3_aa: CASSPRGGNSYEQYF
cdr3_nt: TGTGCCAGCAGCCCTCGGGGGGGTAACTCCTACGAGCAGTACTTC

j_call: TRBJ1-2
v_call: TRBV9
d_call: -
clone_size: once
cdr3_aa: CASSKNNYGYTF
cdr3_nt: TGTGCCAGCAGTAAAAATAACTATGGCTACACCTTC

j_call: TRBJ1-5
v_call: TRBV4-2
d_call: -
clone_size: once
cdr3_aa: CASSQDYRREDLPQHF
cdr3_nt: TGTGCCAGCAGCCAAGATTATCGGAGGGAAGACCTGCCCCAGCATTTT

j_call: TRBJ1-5
v_call: TRBV5-8
d_call: TRBD1
clone_size: once
cdr3_aa: CASSLFFGRDRGNQPQHF
cdr3_nt: TGTGCCAGCAGCTTGTTCTTCGGGCGGGACAGGGGAAATCAGCCCCAGCATTTT

j_call: TRBJ2-1
v_call: TRBV11-3
d_call: -
clone_size: few
cdr3_aa: CASSLRNSNEQFF
cdr3_nt: TGTGCCAGCAGCTTGCGGAACTCCAATGAGCAGTTCTTC

j_call: TRBJ2-3
v_call: TRBV10-3
d_call: TRBD2
clone_size: -
cdr3_aa: CAIKGLAATDTQYF
cdr3_nt: TGTGCCATCAAGGGACTAGCAGCCACAGATACGCAGTATTTT

j_call: TRBJ2-7
v_call: TRBV10-1
d_call: -
clone_size: once
cdr3_aa: CASTISSYEQYF
cdr3_nt: TGCGCCAGCACCATTAGCTCCTACGAGCAGTACTTC

j_call: TRBJ1-2
v_call: TRBV10-3
d_call: -
clone_size: -
cdr3_aa: CAIRSTADGYTF
cdr3_nt: TGTGCCATCAGATCTACTGCGGATGGCTACACCTTC